The source of this T cell receptor (beta chain) is a study of blood T cell repertoires in COVID-19. Study information: Sites across the United States, Italy and Spain contributed samples from acute and convalescent COVID-19.

Clones were sequenced by immunoSEQ multiplex PCR, and TCRdb holds only the in-frame ones, with some missing. The data show hundreds of thousands of clones, with around 91% seen just once and 8% to 10% held by the top ten. Residents of about 25 US areas, aged about 18 to 95 years, made up the participants. This clone is a singleton in its sample. Germline V lookup: CDR1 LGHDT, CDR2 YNNKEL (reference sequence). This CDR3 is built from 21 residues. The V gene lost 0 bases and the J gene lost 7 bases, with 28 bases spanning the gap. Sample: PBMCs or T cells enriched from blood (not recorded which). This rearrangement joins TRBV3-1 (or the pseudogene TRBV3-2) to TRBJ1-6; the D is unclear. This clonotype was obtained from a woman between 40 and 50 years old who had recovered from COVID-19. CDR3 region: CASSQDLGIPVWYIGNSPLHF. CDR3 sequence (DNA): TGTGCCAGCAGCCAAGATCTCGGGATACCTGTCTGGTATATAGGGAATTCACCCCTCCACTTT.